One T cell receptor beta chain is described in this entry. The method was immunoSEQ multiplex PCR; TCRdb's version includes in-frame clones alone and lacks a portion of them. Of 60,000 to 65,000 clones listed, roughly three quarters are singletons. The germline V gene encodes CDR1 SQVTM and CDR2 ANQGSEA. The CDR3 has 12 amino acids. The V end was cut by 5 bases, the J end by 5 bases, with 10 bases between. The data were obtained in a study of blood T cell repertoires in COVID-19. The specimen was peripheral blood. This chain joins TRBV29-1 and TRBJ1-5, with no clear D. The TCR comes from a woman aged 80 or over with acute or convalescent COVID-19. This CDR3 is CSVREGYQPQHF. The DNA of the CDR3 is TGCAGCGTTAGGGAGGGCTATCAGCCCCAGCATTTT.